This T cell receptor beta chain is from a study of blood T cell repertoires in COVID-19. Produced via immunoSEQ multiplex PCR; TCRdb's table is partial and in-frame only. Of roughly 49,000 clones listed, 90% to 95% are singletons. Germline CDR1 and CDR2: LGHDT and YNNKEL (reference sequence). Trimming took off 2 bases at V and 10 bases at J, with 9 bases between the two ends. The CDR3 contains 11 residues. The TCR sequence derives from an elderly woman with acute or convalescent COVID-19. V gene TRBV3-1 (or the pseudogene TRBV3-2) combines with J gene TRBJ2-7, with D perhaps TRBD2 (5 bases). Sequences were obtained from peripheral blood. CDR3 in DNA: TGTGCCAGCAGCCAAAACCGGGAACAGTACTTC. Encoded protein: CASSQNREQYF.